This T cell receptor (beta chain) stems from a study of CD8 T cells in ankylosing spondylitis. This clonotype was counted many times. For TCR beta, libraries came from quantitative 5'-RACE with molecular barcodes. TCRdb analysed the 5' RACE reads with MiXCR anew, one entry per CDR3 protein. Of tens of thousands of distinct CDR3 sequences in the sample, 6.5% to 8% were seen once. CDR3 length: 15 residues. The germline gives CDR1 DFQATT, CDR2 SNEGSKA (reference sequence). Unmatched junction bases numbered 6, after V lost 6 bases and J lost 3 bases. This sequence was found in a female donor with ankylosing spondylitis or in good health (not recorded which). This chain uses TRBV20-1 with TRBJ2-2; 11 nucleotides line up with TRBD2. The specimen was blood, either unsorted or a sorted T cell fraction (not recorded which). The CDR3 DNA reads as TGCAGTGCAGAGGCTAGCGGGGGGTACACCGGGGAGCTGTTTTTT. Translation gives CSAEASGGYTGELFF.